The clone carrying this T cell receptor (beta chain) was picked up one time. Other nucleotide sequences from this sample produce the same CDR3. This sample is part of a study of blood T cell repertoires in COVID-19. This CDR3 contains 12 residues. Trimming pared 6 bases from V and 1 base from J, leaving 7 bases between. From germline, CDR1 is MNHEY and CDR2 SVGAGI. Adults between roughly 18 and 95 years of age took part from approximately 24 US areas. Measured with immunoSEQ multiplex PCR; TCRdb has only the in-frame clones, and not every one. The repertoire has 200,000 to 300,000 clones, around 90% of them found once; the top ten carry around 2.6%.

Material: PBMCs or T cells enriched from blood (not recorded which). This chain connects TRBV6-5 to TRBJ2-7, with D unclear. The origin of this receptor is a woman aged 30 to 39 with acute COVID-19. For the CDR3, the DNA is TGTGCCAGCAGCTCAGTATCCTACGAGCAGTACTTC. Translating it yields CASSSVSYEQYF.